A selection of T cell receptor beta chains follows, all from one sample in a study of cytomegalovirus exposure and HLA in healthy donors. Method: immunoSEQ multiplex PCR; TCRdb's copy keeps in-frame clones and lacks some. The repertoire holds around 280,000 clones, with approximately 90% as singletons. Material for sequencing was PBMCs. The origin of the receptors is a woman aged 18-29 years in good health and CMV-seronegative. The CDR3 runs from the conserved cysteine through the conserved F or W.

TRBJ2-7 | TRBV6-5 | CASRGGGRYEQYF
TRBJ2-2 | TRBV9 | CASRKGITGELFF
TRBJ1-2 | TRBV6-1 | CASSVLTPLRGYTF
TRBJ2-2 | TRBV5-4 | CASSFAGGIQRGELFF
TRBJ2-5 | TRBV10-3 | CAISASTGVGLGRETQYF
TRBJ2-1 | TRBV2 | CASSQDSLNEQFF
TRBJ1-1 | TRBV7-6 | CASSPGNRDRVHFVRNTEAFF
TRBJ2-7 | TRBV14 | CASSQDLYYEQYF
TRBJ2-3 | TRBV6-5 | CASSPSGAYTDTQYF
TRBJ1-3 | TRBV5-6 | CASSLGWKQGGNTIYF
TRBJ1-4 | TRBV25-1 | CASSPRGSGTSNEKLFF
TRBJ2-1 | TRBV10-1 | CASSAGSSYNEQFF
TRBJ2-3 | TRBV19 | CASSSIAGGQDTQYF
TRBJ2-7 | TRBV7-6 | CASSLEPGLAGGEQYF
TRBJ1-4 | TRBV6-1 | CASSWDRGLLFF
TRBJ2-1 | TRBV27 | CASSLSRELFNEQFF
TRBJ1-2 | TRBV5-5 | CASSLQGTYGYTF
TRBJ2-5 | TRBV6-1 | CASSGLVRETQYF
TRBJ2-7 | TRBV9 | CASSVGSDSSYEQYF
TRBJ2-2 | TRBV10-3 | CAMRPGQGGTGELFF
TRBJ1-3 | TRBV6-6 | CASSSGGSGNTIYF
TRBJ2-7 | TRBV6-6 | CATSNRKQAAEQYF
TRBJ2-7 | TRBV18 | CASSPRLEDTDEQYF
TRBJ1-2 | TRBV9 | CASSAATGTPPNYGYTF
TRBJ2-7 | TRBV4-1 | CASSRTGEFGEQYF
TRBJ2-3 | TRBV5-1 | CASSLAEDTQYF
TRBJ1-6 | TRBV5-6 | CASSLGSPGTRGGLHF
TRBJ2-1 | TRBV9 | CASSTRLAGIYEQFF
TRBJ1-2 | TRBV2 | CASLVGGKGGYTF
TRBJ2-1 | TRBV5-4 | CASSLSGLANNEQFF
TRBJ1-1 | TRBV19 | CASKVRSVTEAFF
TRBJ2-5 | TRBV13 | CASTISWVQGETQYF
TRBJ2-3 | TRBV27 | CASRRTSGGTDTQYF
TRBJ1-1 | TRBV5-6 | CASSLYTGGTEAFF
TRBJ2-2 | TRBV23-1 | CASSQRNRGSAGELFF
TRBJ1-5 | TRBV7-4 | CASSRILCMIQGKEPQHF
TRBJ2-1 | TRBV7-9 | CASSFGTGGLSYNEQFF
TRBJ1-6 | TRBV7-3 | CASSNGQEWSPLHF
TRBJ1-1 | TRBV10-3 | CAISDRGAESEAFF
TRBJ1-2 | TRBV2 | CASSAGGLGGYTF
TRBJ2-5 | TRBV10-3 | CAISDDRKETQYF
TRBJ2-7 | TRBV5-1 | CASSLEGHFSYEQYF
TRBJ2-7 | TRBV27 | CASSEGGAYEQYF
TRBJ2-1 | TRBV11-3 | CASSLSSGYNEQFF
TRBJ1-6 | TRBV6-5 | CASSYSGSSYNSPLHF
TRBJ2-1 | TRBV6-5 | CASSFLGGFYNEQFF
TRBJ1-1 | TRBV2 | CASREEGGMRTEAFF
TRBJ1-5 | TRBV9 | CASSVSGSDQPQHF
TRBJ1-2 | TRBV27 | CASSSRHQSRQGVYGYTF
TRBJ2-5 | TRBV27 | CASSLLTGATQETQYF
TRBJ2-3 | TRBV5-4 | CASSLGGGGGVTQYF
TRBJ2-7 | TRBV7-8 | CASSQNSGGAFNEQYF
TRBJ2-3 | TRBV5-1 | CASSGYSGGATDTQYF
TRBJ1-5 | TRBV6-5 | CASSNRGRGQPQHF
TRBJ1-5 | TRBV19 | CASSVNRADSNQPQHF
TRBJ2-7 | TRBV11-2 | CASSFMAGSYEQYF